A single sample is the source of the 2 T cell receptor beta chains below, sequenced in a study of blood T cell repertoires in COVID-19. Produced via immunoSEQ multiplex PCR; TCRdb's table is partial and in-frame only. Of over 150,000 clones in the sample, about 89% are singletons; the top ten hold 0.45% to 0.65%. Specimen: peripheral blood. These TCRs come from a man in his forties or fifties with acute or convalescent COVID-19.

The V and J genes are TRBV12-3 or TRBV12-4 and TRBJ2-2; 7 bases are shared with TRBD2. The junction had 2 bases not matched to a gene; V was cut back by 6 bases and J by 4 bases. This CDR3 has 13 residues. The CDR3 is CASRRTSTGELFF. The CDR3 DNA follows: TGTGCCAGCAGGAGGACTAGCACCGGGGAGCTGTTTTTT.

The chain uses TRBV7-9 and TRBJ2-2; 8 bases fit TRBD2. V lost 8 bases and J lost 0; bases outside the gene matches: 5. There are 15 residues in the CDR3. In germline, CDR1 is SEHNR, CDR2 FQNEAQ (reference sequence). This CDR3 reads CASQERGTNTGELFF. The CDR3 bases are TGTGCCAGCCAGGAGCGGGGGACGAACACCGGGGAGCTGTTTTTT.